A single sample is the source of the 12 T cell receptor beta chains below, sequenced in a study of T cell responses to AZD1222 COVID-19 vaccine. TCRdb keeps only in-frame clones here, not all; method: immunoSEQ multiplex PCR. The sample carries fewer than 90,000 clones, about 88% recorded once. The sequenced sample was peripheral blood, obtained on day 0 of AZD1222 vaccination. Receptors were obtained from an adult in good health.

The rearrangement links TRBV9 to TRBJ1-2, with D possibly TRBD1 on 5 matching bases. V was cut by 7 bases and J by 5 bases, with 24 bases left in between. Germline CDR1 is SGDLS and CDR2 is YYNGEE. This CDR3 is built from 16 residues. The CDR3: CASSFGGGGFGYGYTF. The CDR3 bases are TGTGCCAGCTCGTTTGGGGGAGGTGGGTTTGGGTATGGCTACACCTTC.

The V and J genes are TRBV9 and TRBJ2-1; a weak D match, TRBD1 (6 bases). The germline CDR1 and CDR2 sequences are SGDLS and YYNGEE. This CDR3 is built from 17 residues. Trimming took 0 bases from V and 2 from J, leaving 15 bases between them. CDR3 in DNA: TGTGCCAGCAGCGTAGAGGGACATCGATCAGCCTACAATGAGCAGTTCTTC. This codes for CASSVEGHRSAYNEQFF.

This clone has more than one count but fewer than ten. The V and J genes are TRBV30 and TRBJ2-2; D may match TRBD1 or TRBD2 (5 bases each). Trimming removed 4 bases at V and 4 bases at J, with 16 bases between. The germline CDR1 and CDR2 sequences are GTSNPN and SVGIG (reference sequence). The CDR3 totals 15 residues. The CDR3, as DNA: TGTGCCTGGACCGGGGCCAACTGGGGCACCGGGGAGCTGTTTTTT. This gives the protein CAWTGANWGTGELFF. The variable domain in full, completed from reference TRBV30 and TRBJ2-2, reads SQTIHQWPATLVQPVGSPLSLECTVEGTSNPNLYWYRQAAGRGLQLLFYSVGIGQISSEVPQNLSASRPQDRQFILSSKKLLLSDSGFYLCAWTGANWGTGELFFGEGSRLTVL.

This chain connects TRBV2 to TRBJ2-2, with no clear D. The CDR3 loop spans 14 amino acids. Germline CDR1 SNHLY, CDR2 FYNNEI. The ends were cut back, 7 bases at V and 1 base at J, with 10 bases in the middle. For the CDR3, the DNA is TGTGCCAGCAACTTCGCAGAGAACACCGGGGAGCTGTTTTTT. Translated: CASNFAENTGELFF. Full variable domain (outside the CDR3, taken from reference TRBV2 and TRBJ2-2): EPEVTQTPSHQVTQMGQEVILRCVPISNHLYFYWYRQILGQKVEFLVSFYNNEISEKSEIFDDQFSVERPDGSNFTLKIRSTKLEDSAMYFCASNFAENTGELFFGEGSRLTVL.

This sequence joins TRBV6-5 and TRBJ2-3; 7 bases line up with TRBD2. Germline V lookup: CDR1 MNHEY, CDR2 SVGAGI. The junction had 5 bases not matched to a gene; V was cut back by 6 bases and J by 5 bases. The CDR3 length is 13 residues. The DNA for the CDR3 is TGTGCCAGCAGCCCACCGGGGGGAGATACGCAGTATTTT. This translates into CASSPPGGDTQYF.

This clone was seen just once. The J gene is TRBJ1-5, the V gene TRBV29-1; D is unresolved. The CDR3 extends over 12 amino acids. Trimming removed 6 bases at V and 5 bases at J, with 11 bases between. CDR1 is SQVTM, CDR2 ANQGSEA, per germline. The CDR3 sequence: CSVAEYDQPQHF. The DNA of the CDR3 is TGCAGCGTGGCTGAATACGATCAGCCCCAGCATTTT. Supplemented by reference TRBV29-1 and TRBJ1-5, the full variable domain reads SAVISQKPSRDICQRGTSLTIQCQVDSQVTMMFWYRQQPGQSLTLIATANQGSEATYESGFVIDKFPISRPNLTFSTLTVSNMSPEDSSIYLCSVAEYDQPQHFGDGTRLSIL.

The chain uses TRBV19 and TRBJ1-1; 7 bases match TRBD1. V was pared by 2 bases and J by 11 bases, with 11 bases of the junction left unmatched. The CDR3 is 14 residues long. Per the germline V gene, CDR1 is LNHDA and CDR2 is SQIVND (reference sequence). The CDR3 loop is CASSIKGARSSAFF. The CDR3 DNA is TGTGCCAGTAGTATAAAGGGGGCGCGGTCCTCGGCTTTCTTT.

The chain has TRBV27 and TRBJ1-5, with a weak D call TRBD1 (5 bases). CDR3 length: 14 amino acids. Trimming left V 5 bases short and J 6 bases short, with 14 bases between. CDR1 is MNHEY and CDR2 is SMNVEV in the germline V gene (reference sequence). CDR3 sequence (DNA): TGTGCCAGCAGTCGGACGGGGCGGATTCAGCCCCAGCATTTT. Its translation is CASSRTGRIQPQHF.

V usage is TRBV2 and J usage is TRBJ2-1, with TRBD2 matching 13 bases. V was pared by 4 bases and J by 6 bases, with 3 bases of the junction left unmatched. The CDR3 has 15 residues. Germline V lookup: CDR1 SNHLY, CDR2 FYNNEI. DNA for the CDR3: TGTGCCAGCAGTGTCCGGACTAGCGGGGGCAATGAGCAGTTCTTC. Translating it yields CASSVRTSGGNEQFF.

For this clone: The sample contains more than one DNA sequence encoding this CDR3. The chain is built from TRBV9 and TRBJ2-2, with 7 nucleotides matching TRBD1. Germline V gene sequence: CDR1 SGDLS, CDR2 YYNGEE. The CDR3 extends over 16 amino acids. With V trimmed by 2 bases and J by 1 base, 5 bases remained unmatched. CDR3: CASSVTGTVNTGELFF. CDR3 nucleotides: TGTGCCAGCAGCGTGACCGGGACAGTGAACACCGGGGAGCTGTTTTTT.

This chain uses TRBV30 with TRBJ1-6, with 7 bases aligning to TRBD1. The CDR3 is 13 amino acids. V lost 4 bases, J lost 7 bases, and 4 bases stayed unmatched. CDR1 GTSNPN and CDR2 SVGIG come from the germline V gene (reference sequence). The CDR3 DNA reads TGTGCCTGGACGGGACAGTCGAATTCACCCCTCCACTTT. Translated: CAWTGQSNSPLHF.

This clone was found once. The rearrangement uses TRBV5-1 and TRBJ2-1, with TRBD1 identical over 7 bases. Trimming removed 5 bases from V and 10 bases from J; junction bases left unmatched: 15. Germline V gene data show CDR1 as SGHRS and CDR2 as YFSETQ. This CDR3 contains 15 residues. CDR3 protein: CASRSARDSLLEQFF. The CDR3 coding sequence is TGCGCCAGCAGGTCCGCCCGGGACAGCCTTTTAGAGCAGTTCTTC.